Listed below are T cell receptor beta chains from one sample, sequenced in a study of cytomegalovirus exposure and HLA in healthy donors. Assay used: immunoSEQ multiplex PCR; TCRdb lists only in-frame clones, some missing. The sample includes 110,000 or so clones, roughly 88% of them seen just once. The sample comprised PBMCs. These receptors were collected from a man between 18 and 35 years old in good health and CMV-seronegative. The CDR3 runs from the conserved cysteine through the conserved F or W. The order of the fields is D gene, V gene, clone size, J gene, CDR3 DNA, CDR3 protein. The D gene is left open where the match is weak. Some rows mark clone size as missing; the rest say once, few, many or name a class of expanded clone.

TRBD1,TRBV7-9,.,TRBJ1-1,TGTGCCAGCAGCTTAGGCGGGGCAGGGGGCACTGAAGCTTTCTTT,CASSLGGAGGTEAFF
.,TRBV7-2,.,TRBJ2-3,TGTGCCAGCAGCATAGGACGGGACACAGATACGCAGTATTTT,CASSIGRDTDTQYF
TRBD2,TRBV18,.,TRBJ2-1,TGTGCCAGCTCACCCAGCGGGGCGGCGAGCTCCTACAATGAGCAGTTCTTC,CASSPSGAASSYNEQFF
.,TRBV27,.,TRBJ2-1,TGTGCCAGCAGTTTATGGGGAGGGTGGACAGGGAGGGTAGTCAATGAGCAGTTCTTC,CASSLWGGWTGRVVNEQFF
TRBD1,TRBV4-1,.,TRBJ1-2,TGCGCCAGCAGCCAGATGGGACAGGGATCCTATGGCTACACCTTC,CASSQMGQGSYGYTF
.,TRBV7-2,.,TRBJ2-5,TGTGCCAGCAGCTTAGCGCGGAGCGCGGGGGAGACCCAGTACTTC,CASSLARSAGETQYF
TRBD1,TRBV4-1,.,TRBJ2-5,TGCGCCAGCAGCCAAGAGGGGACAGGGGTTCGAGAGACCCAGTACTTC,CASSQEGTGVRETQYF
.,TRBV6-5,.,TRBJ1-1,TGTGCCAGCAGTTACGACAGATCATTTTTCGCTGAAGCTTTCTTT,CASSYDRSFFAEAFF
.,TRBV6-6,.,TRBJ2-1,TGTGCCAGCAGTTACTCTGGCTTACGGTTCTTC,CASSYSGLRFF
.,TRBV2,.,TRBJ2-7,TGTGCCAGCAGTGAAGCGCCCCCCAACAGGTCTAAATTAGGCGAGCAGTACTTC,CASSEAPPNRSKLGEQYF
TRBD2,TRBV6-8,.,TRBJ2-7,TGTGCCAGCCCAACCGGGACTAAGTCCCACGAGCAGTACTTC,CASPTGTKSHEQYF
TRBD1,TRBV6-1,.,TRBJ1-6,TGTGCCAGCAGTGCCTGGACAGGGGGCAGCTCCTATAATTCACCCCTCCACTTT,CASSAWTGGSSYNSPLHF
.,TRBV6-1,.,TRBJ1-5,TGTGCCAGCAAGAACCCCTTCTCAGGGCAGCCCCAGCATTTT,CASKNPFSGQPQHF
TRBD1,TRBV7-9,.,TRBJ1-5,TGTGCCAGCAGCCGGGGACAGGGACATCAGCCCCAGCATTTT,CASSRGQGHQPQHF
.,TRBV30,.,TRBJ1-3,TGTGCCTCGGACAGCTCGGGCTCTGGAAACACCATATATTTT,CASDSSGSGNTIYF
.,TRBV6-6,.,TRBJ2-3,TGTGCCAGCAGCGTCCCCGGGTATACGCAGTATTTT,CASSVPGYTQYF
.,TRBV7-6,.,TRBJ2-5,TGTGCCAGCAGCTTGGCAGAGACCCAGTACTTC,CASSLAETQYF
.,TRBV12-2,.,TRBJ2-7,TGTGCAAGTCGCTTAGTGGCTCCGCCCAGACAGGGTCTATCCCCCGCCTACGAGCAGTACTTC,CASRLVAPPRQGLSPAYEQYF
.,TRBV6-5,.,TRBJ1-1,TGTGCCAGCAGTTTGCGAACAGGGACCACTGAAGCTTTCTTT,CASSLRTGTTEAFF
TRBD2,TRBV11-2,once,TRBJ2-2,TGTGCCAGCAGCCCAGGACTAGGCAACACCGGGGAGCTGTTTTTT,CASSPGLGNTGELFF
TRBD1,TRBV5-4,.,TRBJ1-2,TGTGCCAGCAGCTTGGAGGGGGCGCCCAGGGGCTACACCTTC,CASSLEGAPRGYTF
.,TRBV6-5,.,TRBJ2-7,TGTGCCAGCAGTTACTCTCGGAGGGCGACGGGCGAGCAGTACTTC,CASSYSRRATGEQYF
.,TRBV6-1,.,TRBJ2-5,TGTGCCAGCAGTGAATCATCAGGGGCCAGGACCCAGTACTTC,CASSESSGARTQYF
TRBD1,TRBV29-1,.,TRBJ1-2,TGCAGCGTTGAAGATAGACAGGGATTAGGCTACACCTTC,CSVEDRQGLGYTF
TRBD1,TRBV5-1,.,TRBJ1-3,TGCGCCAGCAGCTCGACAGGGTCCGGAAACACCATATATTTT,CASSSTGSGNTIYF
.,TRBV10-1,.,TRBJ1-2,TGCGCCAGCAGTGAGTACCATTGGGCAGAGAAAATCAACTATGGCTACACCTTC,CASSEYHWAEKINYGYTF
.,TRBV5-1,.,TRBJ2-3,TGCGCCAGCAGCTTCAGGTCGGCAGATACGCAGTATTTT,CASSFRSADTQYF
TRBD2,TRBV7-9,few,TRBJ2-1,TGTGCCAGCAGCTTATCGACTAGCGACAATGAGCAGTTCTTC,CASSLSTSDNEQFF
.,TRBV7-6,once,TRBJ1-2,TGTGCCAGCAGCTTGGAGTCGGGATATGGCTACACCTTC,CASSLESGYGYTF
TRBD2,TRBV5-1,once,TRBJ2-5,TGCGCCAGCAGCCAAAGACTAGCGGGGAAACAAGAGACCCAGTACTTC,CASSQRLAGKQETQYF
TRBD1,TRBV19,.,TRBJ1-2,TGTGCCAGTAGACCGGACAGGGGTCCGAGCTACACCTTC,CASRPDRGPSYTF
TRBD1,TRBV6-1,few,TRBJ2-7,TGTGCCAGCAGTGTAGAAGGGGGCAGCTCCTACGAGCAGTACTTC,CASSVEGGSSYEQYF
TRBD2,TRBV5-1,.,TRBJ2-5,TGCGCCAGCAGCTTCGGCGGGAGAACAGAGACCCAGTACTTC,CASSFGGRTETQYF
TRBD1,TRBV10-2,.,TRBJ1-5,TGCGCCAGCAAAGCGGCACAGGGGCATCAGCCCCAGCATTTT,CASKAAQGHQPQHF
TRBD2,TRBV9,.,TRBJ2-1,TGTGCCAGCAGCGCTAGCGGGGGGTACAATGAGCAGTTCTTC,CASSASGGYNEQFF
.,TRBV15,.,TRBJ2-7,TGTGCCACCAGCAGACCGGGACAGCGGGTCGGCGAGCAGTACTTC,CATSRPGQRVGEQYF
TRBD1,TRBV12-5,.,TRBJ1-1,TGTGCTAGTGGTTACAGGGGCGTTGAAGCTTTCTTT,CASGYRGVEAFF
TRBD1,TRBV11-2,.,TRBJ2-2,TGTGCCAGCAGCCCAGGGACAGGGGGCATCACCGGGGAGCTGTTTTTT,CASSPGTGGITGELFF
TRBD2,TRBV4-2,.,TRBJ2-7,TGTGCCAGCAGCCAGGACCCCCGTGGAGCGGGGAGCTCCTACGAGCAGTACTTC,CASSQDPRGAGSSYEQYF
TRBD2,TRBV19,.,TRBJ2-7,TGTGCCAGTAGTACCGGGACTAGCGGCTACGAGCAGTACTTC,CASSTGTSGYEQYF
TRBD2,TRBV13,.,TRBJ2-1,TGTGCCAGCAGCCCGCGGACTAGCGGGAGGGCCGGTTTAGGCAATGAGCAGTTCTTC,CASSPRTSGRAGLGNEQFF
.,TRBV25-1,.,TRBJ1-1,TGTGCCAGCAGTGATGGGGGCCGAGTAACGAACACTGAAGCTTTCTTT,CASSDGGRVTNTEAFF